A selection of T cell receptor beta chains follows, all from one sample in a study of shared clonotypes between healthy human individuals. Method: immunoSEQ multiplex PCR; TCRdb's copy keeps in-frame clones and lacks some. The sample carries approximately 1.9 million clones, just under 95% recorded once. The sample taken for sequencing was naive CD8+ T cells from PBMCs. These receptors came from a man between 18 and 35 years old in good health. Some clones in this sample may be carry-over from other donors' samples. Each CDR3 is given with its conserved first and last residue. Fields, in order: J gene, V gene, clone size, D gene, CDR3 DNA, CDR3 protein. D genes are given only for firm matches. Clone size, where shown, is once, few, many, or a class for clones that have expanded.

TRBJ2-3 TRBV13 - - TGTGCCAGCAGCTTAGAAGGGCCGACGGATACGCAGTATTTT CASSLEGPTDTQYF
TRBJ2-7 TRBV2 once TRBD2 TGTGCCAGCAGTGACGGGCGGGAGGGGAACGAGCAGTACTTC CASSDGREGNEQYF
TRBJ1-2 TRBV27 - - TGTGCCAGCACCTCCTGGACAGAGGGCTATGGCTACACCTTC CASTSWTEGYGYTF
TRBJ1-2 TRBV9 - TRBD1 TGTGCCAGCAGCGCATCCGGGACAGGGGACGGCTACACCTTC CASSASGTGDGYTF
TRBJ2-1 TRBV19 - - TGTGCCAGTAGTGGTGGTCGCGTGGGGCTAGCCTCCTACAATGAGCAGTTCTTC CASSGGRVGLASYNEQFF
TRBJ2-7 TRBV7-9 once TRBD2 TGTGCCAGCAGCTTAGCGCGGGGAGGGCTAAGCTCCTACGAGCAGTACTTC CASSLARGGLSSYEQYF
TRBJ2-1 TRBV7-9 - TRBD2 TGTGCCAGCAGCCCATCTAGCGGGAAAAACTACAATGAGCAGTTCTTC CASSPSSGKNYNEQFF
TRBJ1-5 TRBV7-2 - - TGTGCCAGCAGCTTAGGAGGGGACAATCAGCCCCAGCATTTT CASSLGGDNQPQHF
TRBJ2-3 TRBV2 - - TGTGCCAGCTGGGGGAAAGATACGCAGTATTTT CASWGKDTQYF
TRBJ1-5 TRBV19 - TRBD1 TGTGCCAGTAGTACAGGGGGATTCAGCAATCAGCCCCAGCATTTT CASSTGGFSNQPQHF
TRBJ1-1 TRBV11-1 - - TGTGCCAGCAGCTTGGGGGGACTCATGAACACTGAAGCTTTCTTT CASSLGGLMNTEAFF
TRBJ1-1 TRBV28 - - TGTGCCAGCAAAAAGGGGCTAAACACTGAAGCTTTCTTT CASKKGLNTEAFF
TRBJ1-2 TRBV27 - TRBD1 TGTGCCAGCAGTAGGGGGCAGGGACAGGGCCCGGGTGGCTACACCTTC CASSRGQGQGPGGYTF
TRBJ1-5 TRBV27 - - TGTGCCAGCAGTTTTATCCCGGAATCAAATCAGCCCCAGCATTTT CASSFIPESNQPQHF
TRBJ1-1 TRBV7-9 - TRBD1 TGTGCCAGCAGCGTAGGGACAGGGGGAGACGAAGCTTTCTTT CASSVGTGGDEAFF
TRBJ2-1 TRBV5-1 - - TGCGCCAGCAGCTTCTCCTACAATGAGCAGTTCTTC CASSFSYNEQFF
TRBJ2-7 TRBV27 - TRBD1 TGTGCCAGCCGGACAGGCTTCGAGCAGTACTTC CASRTGFEQYF
TRBJ1-5 TRBV28 - - TGTGCCAGCAGTTTATCAGGTAGTGCAAATCAGCCCCAGCATTTT CASSLSGSANQPQHF
TRBJ2-7 TRBV27 few - TGTGCCAGCAGTTTACCCGCCTACGAGCAGTACTTC CASSLPAYEQYF
TRBJ2-3 TRBV9 - - TGTGCCAGCAGCGCCAACCCTAGACAGAGCTCTAGCACAGATACGCAGTATTTT CASSANPRQSSSTDTQYF
TRBJ1-1 TRBV28 - - TGTGCCAGCAGTACGCCCCGGGAGGGGTGCACTGAAGCTTTCTTT CASSTPREGCTEAFF
TRBJ1-1 TRBV19 - - TGTGCCAGTAGTATCGTCCCAGGGAGGGGGAACACTGAAGCTTTCTTT CASSIVPGRGNTEAFF
TRBJ2-1 TRBV28 - - TGTGCCAGCAGCAGGGACTTCACCAATTCCTACAATGAGCAGTTCTTC CASSRDFTNSYNEQFF
TRBJ2-5 TRBV5-4 - TRBD1 TGTGCCAGCAGCGGAGACAGGGGGGAGACCCAGTACTTC CASSGDRGETQYF
TRBJ2-7 TRBV27 - - TGTGCCAGCAGTTCCGGGACTTACTCCTACGAGCAGTACTTC CASSSGTYSYEQYF
TRBJ1-2 TRBV10-3 few - TGTGCCATCAGTGGGAAGACAGGAAACTATGGCTACACCTTC CAISGKTGNYGYTF
TRBJ2-2 TRBV6-5 - TRBD2 TGTGCCAGCAGTTACTCAGCGGGAGTTCTCGCCGGGGAGCTGTTTTTT CASSYSAGVLAGELFF
TRBJ2-5 TRBV14 - - TGTGCCAGCAGCCAATCCCAGCTCTATGAGACCCAGTACTTC CASSQSQLYETQYF
TRBJ1-5 TRBV19 - - TGTGCCAGTAGTATAGGGTCCGAACGCAATCAGCCCCAGCATTTT CASSIGSERNQPQHF
TRBJ2-1 TRBV7-9 once - TGTGCCAGCAGTCCGGGGCCATCAGCCCATGAGCAGTTCTTC CASSPGPSAHEQFF
TRBJ2-1 TRBV27 - - TGTGCCAGCAGTTGGTGGGGTCGGAATGAGCAGTTCTTC CASSWWGRNEQFF
TRBJ2-3 TRBV11-1 - TRBD2 TGTGCCAGCAGCCCCGGGACTAGCGGGAGGGTTTGGACAGATACGCAGTATTTT CASSPGTSGRVWTDTQYF
TRBJ2-2 TRBV5-1 - - TGCGCCAGCAGCTTGACCTTCGGGGGAGATATCGGCGGGGAGCTGTTTTTT CASSLTFGGDIGGELFF